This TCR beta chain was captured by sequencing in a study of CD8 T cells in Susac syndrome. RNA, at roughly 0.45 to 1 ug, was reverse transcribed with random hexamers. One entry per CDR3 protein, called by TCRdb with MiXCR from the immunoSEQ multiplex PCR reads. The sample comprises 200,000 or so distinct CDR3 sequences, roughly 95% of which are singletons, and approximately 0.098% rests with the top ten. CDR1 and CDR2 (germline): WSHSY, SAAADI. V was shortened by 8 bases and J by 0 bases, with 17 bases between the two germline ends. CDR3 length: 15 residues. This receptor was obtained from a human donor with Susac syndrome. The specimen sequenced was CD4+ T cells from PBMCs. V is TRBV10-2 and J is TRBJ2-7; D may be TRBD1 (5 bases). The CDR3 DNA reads TGCGCCAGCCTGATTGCTTCAGGGATCTCCTACGAGCAGTACTTC. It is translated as CASLIASGISYEQYF.